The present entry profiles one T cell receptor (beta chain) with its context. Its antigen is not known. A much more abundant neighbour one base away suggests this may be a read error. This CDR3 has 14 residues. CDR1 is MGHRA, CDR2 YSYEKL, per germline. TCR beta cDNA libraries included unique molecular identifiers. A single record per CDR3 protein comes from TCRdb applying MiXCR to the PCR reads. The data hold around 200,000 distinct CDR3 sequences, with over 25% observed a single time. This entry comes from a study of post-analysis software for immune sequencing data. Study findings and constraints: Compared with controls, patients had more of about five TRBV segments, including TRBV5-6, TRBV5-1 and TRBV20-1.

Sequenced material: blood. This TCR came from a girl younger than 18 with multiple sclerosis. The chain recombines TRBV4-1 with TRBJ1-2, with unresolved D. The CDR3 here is CASTSAPGKYGHTF. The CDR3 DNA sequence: TGCGCCAGCACCAGCGCCCCCGGGAAATATGGCCACACCTTC.